Here is one T cell receptor (beta chain) with its context. Its antigen is unknown. No clone much larger than this one lies a single base away; base qualities are absent. The CDR3 measures 13 amino acids from cysteine to phenylalanine. Only the CDR3 portion is preserved as DNA: 39 bases, with reading frame beginning at the first base. Ends trimmed: V by 6 bases, J by 7 bases; bases unmatched to a gene: 3. The germline V gene gives CDR1 as SGHDN and CDR2 as FVKESK. This entry is derived from a study of cytomegalovirus exposure and HLA in healthy donors (dated by TCRdb to between 2016 and 2019). Regarding the complete study: According to a later analysis, one platform produced both the 110 or so validation repertoires and the roughly 650 repertoires of the first cohort. The study was designed to test whether signatures of past pathogen exposure could be identified by cataloging public T cell receptors. Besides the first cohort of roughly 660 subjects, a separate validation cohort made up of 120 different subjects was used. The study combined high-throughput TCR immunosequencing, statistical association of individual TCRs with disease status, and machine learning to predict cytomegalovirus infection status. Points the paper makes about the study in general: The classifier was reported to diagnose cytomegalovirus status with high specificity and sensitivity in both the original cohort and the validation cohort. A later analysis found that TCRs clustered in the first cohort also tended to co-occur in the roughly 120 validation repertoires, with 94% of cluster scores above 0. The study listed 164 TCR beta chains as associated with cytomegalovirus. The authors suggested that the approach could potentially be extended to other disease states and immunological phenotypes. While some public TCRs were present in many individuals, most TCR sequences turned up only very rarely across donors. The validation cohort had no HLA typing available for a later analysis, so co-occurrence within that cohort was assessed over all 130 or so repertoires. In vitro tests confirmed that three of the cytomegalovirus-associated TCR beta chains recognize cytomegalovirus antigens.

The library was prepared using the immunoSEQ multiplex PCR assay. Under the source paper's analysis protocol: A statistical classification framework was built for diagnosing cytomegalovirus status from the catalog of TCR beta chain sequences. Imported from immuneACCESS, the table was reduced by TCRdb to in-frame sequences with V and J called. These copies leave out some clones; in studies compared against another copy, an unresolved V gene accounts for under half, and the cause of the remainder is not known. The DNA gave D and trimming, while V, J and clone size come from that table. The sample has 250,000 to 400,000 clones on record, 88% of them singletons. The ten largest make up around 0.91% of the sample. Separate from the roughly 650-subject first cohort, the validation cohort of some 130 subjects was the group to which the donors belonged.

This sequence originates from a man between 25 and 39 years old in good health and CMV-seronegative. Input material: PBMCs. The chain employs TRBV14 and TRBJ1-6; 7 nucleotides in the junction match TRBD1. The nucleotide sequence is given as TGTGCCAGCAGGGTGACAGGGAATTCACCCCTCCACTTT. It encodes CASRVTGNSPLHF.